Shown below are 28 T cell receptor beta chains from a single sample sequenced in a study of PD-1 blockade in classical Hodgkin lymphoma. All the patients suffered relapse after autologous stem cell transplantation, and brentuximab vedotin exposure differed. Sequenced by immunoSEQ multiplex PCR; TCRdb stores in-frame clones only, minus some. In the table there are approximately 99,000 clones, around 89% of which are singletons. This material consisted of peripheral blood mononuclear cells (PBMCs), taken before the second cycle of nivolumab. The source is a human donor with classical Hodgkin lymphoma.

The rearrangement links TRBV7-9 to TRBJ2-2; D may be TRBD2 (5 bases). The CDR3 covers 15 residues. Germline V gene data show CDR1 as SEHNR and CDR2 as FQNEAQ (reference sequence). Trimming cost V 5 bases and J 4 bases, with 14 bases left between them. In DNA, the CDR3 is TGTGCCAGCAGCCCCGCGGGCAGCCTCACCGGGGAGCTGTTTTTT. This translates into CASSPAGSLTGELFF.

The CDR3: CASSLESSSLSEQFF. The CDR3 nucleotides are TGTGCCAGCAGCTTAGAGAGTAGTTCGTTAAGTGAGCAGTTCTTC. V gene TRBV7-6 combines with J gene TRBJ2-1; D not resolved. The CDR3 has 15 residues. Germline V gene data show CDR1 as SGHVS and CDR2 as FNYEAQ. Trimming pared 1 base from V and 9 bases from J, leaving 16 bases between.

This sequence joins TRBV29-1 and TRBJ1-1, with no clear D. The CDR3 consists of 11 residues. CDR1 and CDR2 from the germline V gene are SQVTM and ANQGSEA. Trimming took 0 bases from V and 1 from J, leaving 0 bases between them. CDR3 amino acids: CSVEENTEAFF. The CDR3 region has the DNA TGCAGCGTTGAAGAGAACACTGAAGCTTTCTTT. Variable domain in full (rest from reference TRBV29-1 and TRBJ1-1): SAVISQKPSRDICQRGTSLTIQCQVDSQVTMMFWYRQQPGQSLTLIATANQGSEATYESGFVIDKFPISRPNLTFSTLTVSNMSPEDSSIYLCSVEENTEAFFGQGTRLTVV.

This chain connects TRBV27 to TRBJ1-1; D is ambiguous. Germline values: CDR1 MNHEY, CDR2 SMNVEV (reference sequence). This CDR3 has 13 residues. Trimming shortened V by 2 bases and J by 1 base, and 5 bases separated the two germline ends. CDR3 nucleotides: TGTGCCAGCAGTTTAAACCGGAACACTGAAGCTTTCTTT. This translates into CASSLNRNTEAFF.

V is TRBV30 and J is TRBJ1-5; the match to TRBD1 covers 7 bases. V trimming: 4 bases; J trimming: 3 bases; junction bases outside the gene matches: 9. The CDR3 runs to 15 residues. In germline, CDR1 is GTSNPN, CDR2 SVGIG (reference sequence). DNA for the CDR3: TGTGCCTGGACAAGACCGACAGGGATCAATCAGCCCCAGCATTTT. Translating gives CAWTRPTGINQPQHF.

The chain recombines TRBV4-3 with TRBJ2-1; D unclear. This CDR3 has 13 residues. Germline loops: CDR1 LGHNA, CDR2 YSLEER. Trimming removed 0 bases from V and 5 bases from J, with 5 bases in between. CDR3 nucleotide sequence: TGCGCCAGCAGCCAAGAAAGCGACAATGAGCAGTTCTTC. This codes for CASSQESDNEQFF.

The CDR3 protein is CSVEDPGWGKNIQYF. The CDR3 bases are TGCAGCGTTGAAGATCCAGGATGGGGCAAAAACATTCAGTACTTC. The J gene is TRBJ2-4, the V gene TRBV29-1; D call uncertain. The CDR3 length is 15 residues. Germline CDR1 SQVTM, CDR2 ANQGSEA. Trimming cost V 0 bases and J 3 bases, with 12 bases left between them.

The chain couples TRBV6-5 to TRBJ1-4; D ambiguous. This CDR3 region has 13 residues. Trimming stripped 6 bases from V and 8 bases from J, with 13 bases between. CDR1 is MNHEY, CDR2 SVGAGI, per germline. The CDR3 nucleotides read TGTGCCAGCAGATGGGGTCCTGGCGAAAAACTGTTTTTT. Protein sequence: CASRWGPGEKLFF.

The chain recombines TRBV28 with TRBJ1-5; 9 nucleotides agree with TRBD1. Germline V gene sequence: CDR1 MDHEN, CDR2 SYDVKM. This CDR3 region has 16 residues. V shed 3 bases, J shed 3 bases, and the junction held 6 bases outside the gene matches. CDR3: CASSFAGTGNNQPQHF. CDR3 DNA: TGTGCCAGCAGTTTCGCCGGGACAGGGAACAATCAGCCCCAGCATTTT.

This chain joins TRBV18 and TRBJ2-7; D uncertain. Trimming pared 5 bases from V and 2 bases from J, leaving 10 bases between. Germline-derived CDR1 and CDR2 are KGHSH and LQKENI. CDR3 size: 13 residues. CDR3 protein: CASSMDRTYEQYF. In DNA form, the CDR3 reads TGTGCCAGCTCAATGGACCGGACCTACGAGCAGTACTTC.

CDR3 nucleotide sequence: TGTGCCAGCAGCCCTCGGACTAGCGGGGAGCTGTTTTTT. Translating it yields CASSPRTSGELFF. The V call is TRBV9, the J call TRBJ2-2; 7 bases align to TRBD2. The germline CDR1 and CDR2 sequences are SGDLS and YYNGEE. The CDR3 is 13 amino acids. Trimming removed 4 bases from V and 7 bases from J; junction bases left unmatched: 4.

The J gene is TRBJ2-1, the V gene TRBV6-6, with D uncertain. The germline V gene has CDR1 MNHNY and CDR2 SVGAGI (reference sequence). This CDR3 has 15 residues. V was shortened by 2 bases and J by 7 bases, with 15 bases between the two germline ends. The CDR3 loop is CASSYPRTNGNEQFF. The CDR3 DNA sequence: TGTGCCAGCAGTTACCCCCGGACCAATGGGAATGAGCAGTTCTTC.

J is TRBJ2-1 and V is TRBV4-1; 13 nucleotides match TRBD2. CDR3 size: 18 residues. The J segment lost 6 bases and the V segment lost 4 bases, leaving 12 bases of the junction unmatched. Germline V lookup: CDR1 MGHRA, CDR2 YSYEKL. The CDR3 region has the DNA TGCGCCAGCAGCCTTTGGACTAGCGGGAGATCGCAAACCAATGAGCAGTTCTTC. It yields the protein CASSLWTSGRSQTNEQFF.

The CDR3 DNA follows: TGCGCCAGCAAGGGGGCCGGTGAAGCTTTCTTT. Amino acids: CASKGAGEAFF. This rearrangement joins TRBV10-2 to TRBJ1-1; TRBD1 matches 7 bases. Trimming removed 7 bases from V and 7 bases from J; junction bases left unmatched: 3. Per the germline V gene, CDR1 is WSHSY and CDR2 is SAAADI. This CDR3 contains 11 residues.

The CDR3 DNA reads as TGTGCCAGCGCTACCGGGACGGGGAAGACCCAGTACTTC. Residues: CASATGTGKTQYF. This rearrangement joins TRBV28 to TRBJ2-5; D is possibly TRBD1 or TRBD2 (5 bases each). Germline V lookup: CDR1 MDHEN, CDR2 SYDVKM. The length of the CDR3 is 13 residues. The V end was cut by 8 bases, the J end by 6 bases, with 16 bases between.

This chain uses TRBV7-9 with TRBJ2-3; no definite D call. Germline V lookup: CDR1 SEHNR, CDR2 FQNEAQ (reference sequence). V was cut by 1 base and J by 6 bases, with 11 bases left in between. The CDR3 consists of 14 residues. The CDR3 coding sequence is TGTGCCAGCAGCTTAGGAATGGCGGCTGATACGCAGTATTTT. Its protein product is CASSLGMAADTQYF.

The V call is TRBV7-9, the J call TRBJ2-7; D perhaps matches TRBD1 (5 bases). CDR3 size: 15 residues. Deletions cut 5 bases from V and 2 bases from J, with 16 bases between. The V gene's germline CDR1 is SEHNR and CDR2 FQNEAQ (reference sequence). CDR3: CASSPDSFSPYEQYF. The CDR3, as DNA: TGTGCCAGCAGCCCAGACAGTTTTTCGCCCTACGAGCAGTACTTC.

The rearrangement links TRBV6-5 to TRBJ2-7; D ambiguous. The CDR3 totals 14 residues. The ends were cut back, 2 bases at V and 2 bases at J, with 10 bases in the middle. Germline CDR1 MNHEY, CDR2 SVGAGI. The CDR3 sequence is CASSYLGRAYEQYF. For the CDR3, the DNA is TGTGCCAGCAGTTACCTCGGCAGAGCCTACGAGCAGTACTTC.

The CDR3: CASRGRRRDEQFF. The CDR3 nucleotides are TGTGCCAGCAGAGGGAGGAGGCGCGATGAGCAGTTCTTC. The gene calls are TRBV28 and TRBJ2-1; D is perhaps TRBD2 (6 bases). The CDR3 has 13 amino acids. Looked up from germline, CDR1 is MDHEN and CDR2 is SYDVKM. The V and J ends lost 6 bases and 8 bases respectively, with 14 bases between them.

DNA of the CDR3: TGTGCCGGCGCGTCGCGTGGCACCGGGGAGCTGTTTTTT. Its protein is CAGASRGTGELFF. The gene calls are TRBV13 and TRBJ2-2; D ambiguous. Trimming took 11 bases from V and 4 from J, leaving 14 bases between them. The CDR3 contains 13 residues. Per the germline V gene, CDR1 is PRHDT and CDR2 is FYEKMQ (reference sequence).

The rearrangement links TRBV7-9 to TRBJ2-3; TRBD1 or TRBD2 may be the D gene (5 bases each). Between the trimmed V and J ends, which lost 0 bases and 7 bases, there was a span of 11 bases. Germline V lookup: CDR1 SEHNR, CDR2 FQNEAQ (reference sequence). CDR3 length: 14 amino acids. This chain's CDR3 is CASSLATEGNTQYF. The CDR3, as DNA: TGTGCCAGCAGCTTAGCGACAGAGGGGAATACGCAGTATTTT.

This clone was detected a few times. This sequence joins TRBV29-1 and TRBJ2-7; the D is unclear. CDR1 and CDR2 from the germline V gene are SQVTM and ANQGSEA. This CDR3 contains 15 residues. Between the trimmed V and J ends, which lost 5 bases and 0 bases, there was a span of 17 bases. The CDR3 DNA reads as TGCAGCGTTCGACCCGCCCGGACCCGCTCCTACGAGCAGTACTTC. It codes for CSVRPARTRSYEQYF.

The CDR3 protein is CASSEMGRVNTEAFF. In DNA form, the CDR3 reads TGTGCCAGCAGTGAAATGGGTCGGGTGAACACTGAAGCTTTCTTT. This chain uses TRBV2 with TRBJ1-1; D not resolved. Germline V gives CDR1 SNHLY, CDR2 FYNNEI. The CDR3 extends over 15 amino acids. Trimming shortened V by 2 bases and J by 0 bases, and 10 bases separated the two germline ends.

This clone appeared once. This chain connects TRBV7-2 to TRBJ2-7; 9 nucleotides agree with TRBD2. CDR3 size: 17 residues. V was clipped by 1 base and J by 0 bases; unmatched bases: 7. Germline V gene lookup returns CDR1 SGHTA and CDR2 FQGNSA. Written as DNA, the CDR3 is TGTGCCAGCAGCTTAGTCGCTAGCGGGGCAAACTCCTACGAGCAGTACTTC. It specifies CASSLVASGANSYEQYF.

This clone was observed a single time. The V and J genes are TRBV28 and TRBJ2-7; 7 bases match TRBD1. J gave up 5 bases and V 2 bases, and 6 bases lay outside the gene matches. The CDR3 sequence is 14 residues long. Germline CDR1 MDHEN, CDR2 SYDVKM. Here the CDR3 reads CASSLTRTGHEQYF. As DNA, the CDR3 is TGTGCCAGCAGTTTAACCCGGACAGGCCACGAGCAGTACTTC.

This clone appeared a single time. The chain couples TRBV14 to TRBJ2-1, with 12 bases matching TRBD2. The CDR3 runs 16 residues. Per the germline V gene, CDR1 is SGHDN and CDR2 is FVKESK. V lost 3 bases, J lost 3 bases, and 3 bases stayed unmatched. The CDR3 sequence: CASSQRTSGIYNEQFF. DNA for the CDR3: TGTGCCAGCAGCCAGAGGACTAGCGGGATCTACAATGAGCAGTTCTTC.

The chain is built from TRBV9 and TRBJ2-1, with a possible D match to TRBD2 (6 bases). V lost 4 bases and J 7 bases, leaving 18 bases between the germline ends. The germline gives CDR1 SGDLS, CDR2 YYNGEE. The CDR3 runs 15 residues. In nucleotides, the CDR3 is TGTGCCAGCAGCCTCGGGGTAGCGGCGAGGAATGAGCAGTTCTTC. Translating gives CASSLGVAARNEQFF. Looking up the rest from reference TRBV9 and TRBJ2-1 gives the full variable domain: DSGVTQTPKHLITATGQRVTLRCSPRSGDLSVYWYQQSLDQGLQFLIQYYNGEERAKGNILERFSAQQFPDLHSELNLSSLELGDSALYFCASSLGVAARNEQFFGPGTRLTVL.

The CDR3 DNA reads TGCGCCAGCAGACTTGGCGCTAGCGGGAGTAGCAATGAGCAGTTCTTC. This gives the protein CASRLGASGSSNEQFF. The chain carries TRBV5-1 and TRBJ2-1, with 10 bases that match TRBD2. The CDR3 is 16 residues long. Germline assignment: CDR1 SGHRS and CDR2 YFSETQ. With 5 bases clipped from V and 6 bases from J, the junction kept 11 bases outside the gene matches.